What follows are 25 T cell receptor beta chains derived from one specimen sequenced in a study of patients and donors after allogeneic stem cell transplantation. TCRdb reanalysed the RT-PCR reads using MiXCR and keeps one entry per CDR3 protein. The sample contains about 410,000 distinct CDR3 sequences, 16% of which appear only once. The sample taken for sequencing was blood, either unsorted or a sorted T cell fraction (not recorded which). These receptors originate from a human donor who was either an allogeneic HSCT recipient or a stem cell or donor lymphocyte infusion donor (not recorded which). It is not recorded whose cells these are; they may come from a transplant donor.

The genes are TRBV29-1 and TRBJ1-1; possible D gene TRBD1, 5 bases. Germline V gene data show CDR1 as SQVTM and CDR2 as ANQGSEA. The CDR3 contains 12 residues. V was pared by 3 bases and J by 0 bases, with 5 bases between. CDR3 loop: CSVDRVNTEAFF. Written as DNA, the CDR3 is TGCAGCGTTGACAGGGTGAACACTGAAGCTTTCTTT.

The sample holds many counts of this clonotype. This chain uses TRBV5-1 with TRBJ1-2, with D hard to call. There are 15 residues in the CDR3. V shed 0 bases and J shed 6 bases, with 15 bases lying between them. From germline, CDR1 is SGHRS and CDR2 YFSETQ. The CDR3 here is CASSLESFRSDGYTF. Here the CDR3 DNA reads TGCGCCAGCAGCTTGGAAAGTTTTCGGTCGGATGGCTACACCTTC.

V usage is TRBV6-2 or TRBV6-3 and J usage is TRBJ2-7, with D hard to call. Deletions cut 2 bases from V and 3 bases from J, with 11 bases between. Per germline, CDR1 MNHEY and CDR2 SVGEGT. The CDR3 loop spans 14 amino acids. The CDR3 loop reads CASSYPSPIYEQYF. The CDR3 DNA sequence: TGTGCCAGCAGTTACCCCAGCCCCATCTACGAGCAGTACTTC.

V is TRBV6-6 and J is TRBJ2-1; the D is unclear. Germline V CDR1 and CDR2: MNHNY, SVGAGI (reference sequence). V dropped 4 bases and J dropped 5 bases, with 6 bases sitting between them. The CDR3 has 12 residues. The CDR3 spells CASSFTHNEQFF. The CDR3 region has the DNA TGTGCCAGCAGTTTCACACACAATGAGCAGTTCTTC.

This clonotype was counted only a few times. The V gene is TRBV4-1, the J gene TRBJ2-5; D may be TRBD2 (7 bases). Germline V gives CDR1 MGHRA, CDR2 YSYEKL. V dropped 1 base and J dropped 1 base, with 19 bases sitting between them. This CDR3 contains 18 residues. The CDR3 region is CASSQGTFSGGPQETQYF. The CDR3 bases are TGCGCCAGCAGCCAAGGGACCTTTTCGGGGGGCCCCCAAGAGACCCAGTACTTC.

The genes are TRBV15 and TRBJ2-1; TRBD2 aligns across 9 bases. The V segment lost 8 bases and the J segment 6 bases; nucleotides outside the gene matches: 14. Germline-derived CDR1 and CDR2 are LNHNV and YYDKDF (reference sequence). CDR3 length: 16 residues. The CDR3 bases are TGTGCCACCCGGGAGTTTGCGGGGGGGTTAGGCAATGAGCAGTTCTTC. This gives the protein CATREFAGGLGNEQFF. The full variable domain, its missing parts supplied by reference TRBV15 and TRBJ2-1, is DAMVIQNPRYQVTQFGKPVTLSCSQTLNHNVMYWYQQKSSQAPKLLFHYYDKDFNNEADTPDNFQSRRPNTSFCFLDIRSPGLGDTAMYLCATREFAGGLGNEQFFGPGTRLTVL.

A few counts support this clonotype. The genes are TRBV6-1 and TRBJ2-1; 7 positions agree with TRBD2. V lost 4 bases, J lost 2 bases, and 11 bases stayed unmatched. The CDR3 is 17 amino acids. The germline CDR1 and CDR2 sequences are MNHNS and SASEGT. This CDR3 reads CASSGGGLYQAYNEQFF. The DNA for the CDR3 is TGTGCCAGCAGTGGGGGGGGACTTTACCAGGCCTACAATGAGCAGTTCTTC.

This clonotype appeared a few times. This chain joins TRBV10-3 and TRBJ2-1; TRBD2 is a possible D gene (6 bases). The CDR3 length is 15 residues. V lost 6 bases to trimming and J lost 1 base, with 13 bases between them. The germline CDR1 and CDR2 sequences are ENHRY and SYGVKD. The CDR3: CAIRTRDSSYNEQFF. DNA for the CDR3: TGTGCCATCAGGACCCGGGACTCTTCCTACAATGAGCAGTTCTTC.

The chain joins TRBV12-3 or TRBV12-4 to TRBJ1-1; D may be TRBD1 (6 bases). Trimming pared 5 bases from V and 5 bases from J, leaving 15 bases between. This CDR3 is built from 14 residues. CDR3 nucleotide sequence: TGTGCCAGCAGTCGCAGGGGTAAGAGGACTGAAGCTTTCTTT. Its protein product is CASSRRGKRTEAFF.

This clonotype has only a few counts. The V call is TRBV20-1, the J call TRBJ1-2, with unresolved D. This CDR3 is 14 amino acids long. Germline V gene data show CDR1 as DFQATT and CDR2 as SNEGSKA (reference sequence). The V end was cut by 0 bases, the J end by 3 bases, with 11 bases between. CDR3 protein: CSAREALGDYGYTF. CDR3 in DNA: TGCAGTGCTAGAGAAGCGCTTGGGGACTATGGCTACACCTTC.

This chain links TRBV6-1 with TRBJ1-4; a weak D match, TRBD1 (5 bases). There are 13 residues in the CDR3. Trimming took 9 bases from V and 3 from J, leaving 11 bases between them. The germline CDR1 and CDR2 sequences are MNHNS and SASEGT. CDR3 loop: CASKGMANEKLFF. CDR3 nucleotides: TGTGCCAGTAAGGGGATGGCTAATGAAAAACTGTTTTTT.

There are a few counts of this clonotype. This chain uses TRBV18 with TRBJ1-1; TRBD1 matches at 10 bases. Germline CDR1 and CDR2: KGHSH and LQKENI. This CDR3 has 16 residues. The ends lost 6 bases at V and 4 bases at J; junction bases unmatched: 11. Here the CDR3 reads CASSPGQGGLGTEAFF. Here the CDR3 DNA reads TGTGCCAGCTCCCCCGGACAGGGGGGATTGGGCACTGAAGCTTTCTTT.

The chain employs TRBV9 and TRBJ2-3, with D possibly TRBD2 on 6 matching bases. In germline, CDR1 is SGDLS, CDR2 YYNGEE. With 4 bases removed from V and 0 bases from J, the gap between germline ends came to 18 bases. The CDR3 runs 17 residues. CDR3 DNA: TGTGCCAGCAGCCCTCGTTGGGGGAGGTCGAGCACAGATACGCAGTATTTT. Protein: CASSPRWGRSSTDTQYF.

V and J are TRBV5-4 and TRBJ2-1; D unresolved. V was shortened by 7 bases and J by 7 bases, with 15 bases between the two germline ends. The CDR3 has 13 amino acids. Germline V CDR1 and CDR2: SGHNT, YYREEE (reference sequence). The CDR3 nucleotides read TGTGCCAGCGGTAGTAGCACAAGTAATGAGCAGTTCTTC. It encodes CASGSSTSNEQFF.

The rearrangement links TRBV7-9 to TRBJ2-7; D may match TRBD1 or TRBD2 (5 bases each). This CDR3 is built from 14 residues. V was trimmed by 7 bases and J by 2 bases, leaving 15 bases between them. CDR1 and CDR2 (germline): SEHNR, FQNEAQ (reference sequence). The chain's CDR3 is CASMRGGETYEQYF. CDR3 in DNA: TGTGCCAGCATGAGGGGTGGGGAGACCTACGAGCAGTACTTC.

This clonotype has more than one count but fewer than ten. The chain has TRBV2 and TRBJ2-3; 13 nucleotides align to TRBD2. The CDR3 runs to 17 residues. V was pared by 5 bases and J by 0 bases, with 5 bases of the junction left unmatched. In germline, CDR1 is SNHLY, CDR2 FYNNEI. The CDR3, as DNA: TGTGCCAGCAGTTCGACTAGCGGGAGGTGGAGCACAGATACGCAGTATTTT. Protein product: CASSSTSGRWSTDTQYF.

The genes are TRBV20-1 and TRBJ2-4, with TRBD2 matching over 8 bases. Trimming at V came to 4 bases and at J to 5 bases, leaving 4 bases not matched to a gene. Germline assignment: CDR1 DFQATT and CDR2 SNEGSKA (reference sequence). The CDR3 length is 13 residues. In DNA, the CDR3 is TGCAGTGCTATCGCGGGGGGCCAAAACATTCAGTACTTC. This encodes CSAIAGGQNIQYF.

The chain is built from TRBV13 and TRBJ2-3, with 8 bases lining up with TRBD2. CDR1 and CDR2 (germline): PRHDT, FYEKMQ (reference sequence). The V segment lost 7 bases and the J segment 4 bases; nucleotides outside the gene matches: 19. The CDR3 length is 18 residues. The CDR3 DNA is TGTGCCAGCACTGCCCCAACCTTAGCGGGGAAAGGGGCAGATACGCAGTATTTT. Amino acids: CASTAPTLAGKGADTQYF.

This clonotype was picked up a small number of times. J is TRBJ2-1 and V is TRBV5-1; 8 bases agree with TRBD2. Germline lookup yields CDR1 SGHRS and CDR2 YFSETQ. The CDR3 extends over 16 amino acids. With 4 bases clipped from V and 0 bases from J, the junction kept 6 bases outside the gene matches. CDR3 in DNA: TGCGCCAGCAGCCCACGCCTAGCGGGCTCCTACAATGAGCAGTTCTTC. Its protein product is CASSPRLAGSYNEQFF.

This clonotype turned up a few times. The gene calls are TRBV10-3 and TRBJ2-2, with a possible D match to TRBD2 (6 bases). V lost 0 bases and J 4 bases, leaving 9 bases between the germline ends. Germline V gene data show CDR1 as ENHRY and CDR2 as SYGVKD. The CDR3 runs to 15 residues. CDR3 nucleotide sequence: TGTGCCATCAGTGAGTCGCTGGGGGGCACCGGGGAGCTGTTTTTT. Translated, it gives CAISESLGGTGELFF.

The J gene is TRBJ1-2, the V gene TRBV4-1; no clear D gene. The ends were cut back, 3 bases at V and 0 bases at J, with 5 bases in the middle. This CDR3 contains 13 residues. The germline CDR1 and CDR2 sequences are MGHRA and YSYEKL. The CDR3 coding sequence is TGCGCCAGCAGCCAGGGAGCTAACTATGGCTACACCTTC. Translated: CASSQGANYGYTF.

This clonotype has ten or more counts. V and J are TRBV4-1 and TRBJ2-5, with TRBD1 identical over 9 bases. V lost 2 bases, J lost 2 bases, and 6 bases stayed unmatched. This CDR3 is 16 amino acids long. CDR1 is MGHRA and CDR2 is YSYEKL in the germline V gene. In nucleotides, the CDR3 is TGCGCCAGCAGCCAATTAAAGACAGGGGGGCAAGAGACCCAGTACTTC. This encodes CASSQLKTGGQETQYF.

CDR3 sequence: CASSLRDRSGAEQYF. CDR3 nucleotide sequence: TGTGCCAGCAGCTTGCGGGACAGGAGCGGAGCCGAGCAGTACTTC. This chain joins TRBV27 and TRBJ2-7, with 8 nucleotides matching TRBD1. CDR3 length: 15 residues. The V segment lost 6 bases and the J segment 6 bases; nucleotides outside the gene matches: 13. Per germline, CDR1 MNHEY and CDR2 SMNVEV (reference sequence).

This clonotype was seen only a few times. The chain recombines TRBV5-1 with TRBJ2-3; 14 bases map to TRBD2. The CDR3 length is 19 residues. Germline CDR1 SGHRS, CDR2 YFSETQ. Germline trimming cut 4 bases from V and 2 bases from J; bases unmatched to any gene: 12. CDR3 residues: CASSPRRLAGGSTTDTQYF. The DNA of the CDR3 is TGCGCCAGCAGCCCAAGGAGACTAGCGGGGGGGTCGACCACAGATACGCAGTATTTT.

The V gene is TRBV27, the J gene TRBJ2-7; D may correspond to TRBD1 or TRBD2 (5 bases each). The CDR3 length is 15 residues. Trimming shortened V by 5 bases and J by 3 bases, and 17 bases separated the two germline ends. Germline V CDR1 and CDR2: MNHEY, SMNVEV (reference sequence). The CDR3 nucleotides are TGTGCCAGCAGTAAAACCGGGACGGGGTTCTACGAGCAGTACTTC. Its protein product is CASSKTGTGFYEQYF.